This is a list of T cell receptor beta chains from one sample in a study of PD-1 blockade in mismatch repair-deficient tumors. These receptors are not linked to any known antigen. The protocol was immunoSEQ multiplex PCR, while the TCRdb copy is restricted to in-frame clones and leaves out a portion. The sample holds thousands of clones; approximately 89% are singletons and the top ten take approximately 12%. This sample comprised cells cultured in vitro, obtained from a patient treated with pembrolizumab. These TCRs come from an adult with mismatch repair-deficient cancer. The CDR3 runs from the conserved cysteine through the conserved F or W. Fields, in order: V gene, CDR3 protein.

>TRBV28
CASSPTDLAKNIQYF
>TRBV10-1
CASSGGQVMNEQFF
>TRBV4-1
CASSQGVGGSSRTDTQYF
>TRBV6-4
CASSDLGQGTYTQYF
>TRBV7-8
CASSPRDRGGYGYTF
>TRBV7-3
CASSSQGDTEAFF
>TRBV6-6
CAAQGRGGDTQYF
>TRBV19
CASSLFQDPNPYEQYF
>TRBV27
CASSLQDRGLSDTQYF
>TRBV4-1
CASSQVQGLENEKLFF
>TRBV9
CASSVRLAGANGEQFF
>TRBV7-3
CASSLGTYNEQFF
>TRBV6-4
CASSVALVQRDPSNQPQHF
>TRBV4-1
CASSQDHEQFF
>TRBV9
CASSLLEWSGELFF
>TRBV6-1
CASSVSTPYEQYF
>TRBV4-2
CASSPLDRVYEQYF
>TRBV15
CATSRVGGGSNYGYTF
>TRBV5-1
CASSLVPVETEAFF
>TRBV5-1
CASSLGVSYEQYF
>TRBV7-6
CASSSGQGRPYYEQYF
>TRBV6-1
CASSETHNQPQHF
>TRBV28
CASRGGQALNTEAFF
>TRBV5-1
CASSLWGYNSPLHF
>TRBV5-6
CASSLEGNTEAFF
>TRBV5-1
CASSLGQGGQPQHF
>TRBV6-6
CASGTGWSPLHF
>TRBV7-3
CASSPTSSSTDTQYF
>TRBV28
CASSLVNEKLFF
>TRBV27
CASSLEGGLYNEQFF
>TRBV19
CASSMIFSVREGTETQYF
>TRBV28
CASTPIGGHLTGDEKLFF
>TRBV29-1
CSHLAGTDTQYF
>TRBV29-1
CSGSWGSSYNEQFF
>TRBV28
CASSPGAWRTEAFF
>TRBV9
CASSSNSYNEQFF
>TRBV19
CASSFLAGGEDTQYF
>TRBV7-2
CATPLGNTIYF
>TRBV28
CASSQDRVVYEQYF
>TRBV15
CATSQGLEGEQYF
>TRBV7-8
CASSPYRGSETQYF
>TRBV2
CASSEEGYEQYF
>TRBV5-5
CASSLQWINQPQHF
>TRBV9
CASSARLAGLVTGELFF
>TRBV9
CASSVVGAEGTQYF
>TRBV18
CASSGTLGNTIYF
>TRBV7-3
CASSLGLGSRQETQYF
>TRBV27
CASSLFLGAEDTEAFF
>TRBV6-1
CASRADRGSHNEQFF
>TRBV28
CASSPGQGGGYTF
>TRBV18
CASSPLQRTGELFF
>TRBV27
CASSLIAGDHEQYF